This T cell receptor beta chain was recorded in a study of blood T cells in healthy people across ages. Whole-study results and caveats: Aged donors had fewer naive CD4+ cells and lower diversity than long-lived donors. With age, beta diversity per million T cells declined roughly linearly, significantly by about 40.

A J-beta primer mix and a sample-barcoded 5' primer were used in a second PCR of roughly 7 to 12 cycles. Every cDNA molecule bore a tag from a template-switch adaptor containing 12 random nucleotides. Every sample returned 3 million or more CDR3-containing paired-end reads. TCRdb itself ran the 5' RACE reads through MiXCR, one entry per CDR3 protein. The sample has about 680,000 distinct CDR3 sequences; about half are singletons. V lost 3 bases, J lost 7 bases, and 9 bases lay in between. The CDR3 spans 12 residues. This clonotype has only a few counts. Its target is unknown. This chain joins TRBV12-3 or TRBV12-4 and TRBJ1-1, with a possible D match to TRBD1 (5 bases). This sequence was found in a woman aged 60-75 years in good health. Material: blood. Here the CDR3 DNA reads TGTGCCAGCAGTTTTAGGGGCCATGAAGCTTTCTTT. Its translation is CASSFRGHEAFF.